The present entry profiles one TCR beta chain with its context. In contrast to the negatively isolated CD8+ and CD4+ T cells, TEMRA cells were FACS-enriched. Trimming took 5 bases from V and 0 from J, leaving 16 bases between them. The CDR3 length is 16 residues. Germline CDR1 reads KGHSH; CDR2 reads LQKENI. Random-hexamer reverse transcription was applied to about 0.45 to 1 ug RNA. One entry per CDR3 protein, called by TCRdb with MiXCR from the immunoSEQ multiplex PCR reads. This sample has about 300,000 distinct CDR3 sequences, with under 95% found just once. The sample originates from a study of CD8 T cells in Susac syndrome.

The sequencing input was CD4+ T cells from PBMCs. The TCR comes from a human donor with multiple sclerosis. The rearrangement joins TRBV18 to TRBJ1-1, with D possibly TRBD1 on 6 matching bases. The CDR3 loop reads CASSSTGTGLNTEAFF. Written as DNA, the CDR3 is TGTGCCAGCTCATCCACAGGGACGGGGCTGAACACTGAAGCTTTCTTT.